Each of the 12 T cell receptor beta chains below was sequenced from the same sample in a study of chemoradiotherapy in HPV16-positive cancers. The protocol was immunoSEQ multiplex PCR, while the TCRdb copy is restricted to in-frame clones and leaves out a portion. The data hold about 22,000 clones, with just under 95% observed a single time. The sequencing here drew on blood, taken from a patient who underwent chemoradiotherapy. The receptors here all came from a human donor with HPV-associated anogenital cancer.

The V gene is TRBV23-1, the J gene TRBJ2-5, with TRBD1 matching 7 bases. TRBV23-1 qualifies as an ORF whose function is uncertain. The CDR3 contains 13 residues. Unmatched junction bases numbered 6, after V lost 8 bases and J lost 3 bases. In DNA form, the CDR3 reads TGCGCCAGCGGCGGACAGGTTAAAGAGACCCAGTACTTC. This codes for CASGGQVKETQYF.

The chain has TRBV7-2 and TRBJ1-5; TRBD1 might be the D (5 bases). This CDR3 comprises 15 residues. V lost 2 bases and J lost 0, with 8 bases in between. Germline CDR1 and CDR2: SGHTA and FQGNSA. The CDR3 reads CASSLQGYSNQPQHF. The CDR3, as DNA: TGTGCCAGCAGCTTACAGGGTTATAGCAATCAGCCCCAGCATTTT.

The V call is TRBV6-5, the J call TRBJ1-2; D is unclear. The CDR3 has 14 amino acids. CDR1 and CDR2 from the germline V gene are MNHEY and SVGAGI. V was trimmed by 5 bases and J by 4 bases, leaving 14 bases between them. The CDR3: CASSPEGGLYGYTF. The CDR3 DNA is TGTGCCAGCAGTCCCGAGGGTGGGCTCTATGGCTACACCTTC.

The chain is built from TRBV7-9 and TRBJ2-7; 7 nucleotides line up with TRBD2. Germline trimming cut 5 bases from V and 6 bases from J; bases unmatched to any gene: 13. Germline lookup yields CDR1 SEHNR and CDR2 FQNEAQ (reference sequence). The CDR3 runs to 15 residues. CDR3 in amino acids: CASSAREAGRIEQYF. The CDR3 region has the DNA TGTGCCAGCAGCGCCCGGGAGGCGGGGAGAATCGAGCAGTACTTC. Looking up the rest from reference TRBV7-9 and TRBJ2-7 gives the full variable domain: DTGVSQNPRHKITKRGQNVTFRCDPISEHNRLYWYRQTLGQGPEFLTYFQNEAQLEKSRLLSDRFSAERPKGSFSTLEIQRTEQGDSAMYLCASSAREAGRIEQYFGPGTRLTVT.

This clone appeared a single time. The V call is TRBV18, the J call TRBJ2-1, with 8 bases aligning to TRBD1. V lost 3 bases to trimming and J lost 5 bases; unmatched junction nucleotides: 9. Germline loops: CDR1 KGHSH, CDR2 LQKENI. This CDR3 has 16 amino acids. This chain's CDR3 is CASSPRQGITNNEQFF. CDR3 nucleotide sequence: TGTGCCAGCTCACCCAGACAGGGGATCACTAACAATGAGCAGTTCTTC.

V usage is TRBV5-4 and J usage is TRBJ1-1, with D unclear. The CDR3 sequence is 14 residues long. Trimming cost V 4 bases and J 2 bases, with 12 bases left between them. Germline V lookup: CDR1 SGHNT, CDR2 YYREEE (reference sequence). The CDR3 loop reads CASSPTADNTEAFF. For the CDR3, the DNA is TGTGCCAGCAGCCCCACGGCGGATAACACTGAAGCTTTCTTT. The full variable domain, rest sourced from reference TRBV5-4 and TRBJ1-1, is ETGVTQSPTHLIKTRGQQVTLRCSSQSGHNTVSWYQQALGQGPQFIFQYYREEENGRGNFPPRFSGLQFPNYSSELNVNALELDDSALYLCASSPTADNTEAFFGQGTRLTVV.

CDR3 nucleotides: TGTGCCAGTAGCGGAGCGGGAGCCGGGGACAATGAGCAGTTCTTC. Translating gives CASSGAGAGDNEQFF. The V gene is TRBV19, the J gene TRBJ2-1; 8 bases fit TRBD2. Germline-derived CDR1 and CDR2 are LNHDA and SQIVND (reference sequence). V gave up 6 bases and J gave up 5 bases; unmatched junction bases: 9. CDR3 length equals 15 residues.

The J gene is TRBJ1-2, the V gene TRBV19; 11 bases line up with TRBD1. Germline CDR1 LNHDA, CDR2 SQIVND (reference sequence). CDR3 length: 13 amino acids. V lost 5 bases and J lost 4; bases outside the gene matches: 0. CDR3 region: CASSGTGGYGYTF. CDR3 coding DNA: TGTGCCAGTAGTGGGACAGGGGGCTATGGCTACACCTTC.

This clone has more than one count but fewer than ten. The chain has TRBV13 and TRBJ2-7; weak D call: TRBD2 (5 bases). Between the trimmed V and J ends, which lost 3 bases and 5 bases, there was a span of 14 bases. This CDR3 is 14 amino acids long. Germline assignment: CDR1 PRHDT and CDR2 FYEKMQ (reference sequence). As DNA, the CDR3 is TGTGCCAGCAGCTTTCGGACGACGGAGGACGAGCAGTACTTC. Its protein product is CASSFRTTEDEQYF.

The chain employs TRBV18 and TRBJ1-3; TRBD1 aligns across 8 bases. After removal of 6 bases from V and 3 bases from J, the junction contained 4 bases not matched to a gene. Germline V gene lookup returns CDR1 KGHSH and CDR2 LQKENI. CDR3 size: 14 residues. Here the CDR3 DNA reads TGTGCCAGCTCCCCCGGACAGGGTGGAAACACCATATATTTT. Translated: CASSPGQGGNTIYF.

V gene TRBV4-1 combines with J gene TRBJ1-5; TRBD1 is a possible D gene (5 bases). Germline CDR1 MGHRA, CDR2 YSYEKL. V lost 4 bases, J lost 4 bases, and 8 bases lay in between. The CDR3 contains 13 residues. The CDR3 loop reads CASSRGINQPQHF. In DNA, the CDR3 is TGCGCCAGCAGCCGGGGGATTAATCAGCCCCAGCATTTT.

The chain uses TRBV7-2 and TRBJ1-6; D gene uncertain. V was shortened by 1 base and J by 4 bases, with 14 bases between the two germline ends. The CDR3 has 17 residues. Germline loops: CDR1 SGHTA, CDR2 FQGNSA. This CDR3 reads CASSLGLQITYNSPLHF. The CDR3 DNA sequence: TGTGCCAGCAGCTTAGGGTTACAGATTACTTATAATTCACCCCTCCACTTT.